These T cell receptor beta chains were read from a single sample in a study of radiation and T cells in renal cell carcinoma. Method: immunoSEQ multiplex PCR; TCRdb's copy keeps in-frame clones and lacks some. Of about 150,000 clones detected, 70% to 90% appear once; the ten largest clones hold about 12%. The sequencing used blood, collected from a patient whose treatment included radiotherapy and nephrectomy. These receptors all stem from a woman between 45 and 65 years old with renal cell carcinoma. The CDR3 runs from the conserved cysteine through the conserved F or W. Fields, in order: clone size, D gene, J gene, V gene, CDR3 protein, CDR3 DNA. D genes are given only for firm matches. Only part of the rows carry a size: once, few, many, or a class if the clone is expanded.

. . TRBJ2-2 TRBV18 CASSPRREDTGELFF TGTGCCAGCTCCCCGCGCAGGGAGGACACCGGGGAGCTGTTTTTT
. . TRBJ1-1 TRBV19 CASSPQGNTEAFF TGTGCCAGTAGTCCCCAGGGGAACACTGAAGCTTTCTTT
few . TRBJ1-1 TRBV4-1 CASSQERDTEAFF TGCGCCAGCAGCCAAGAGAGGGACACTGAAGCTTTCTTT
. . TRBJ2-3 TRBV9 CASSVAGGLITDTQYF TGTGCCAGCAGCGTAGCGGGGGGCCTTATCACAGATACGCAGTATTTT
. TRBD2 TRBJ2-3 TRBV7-2 CASSAPGLAGGQDTQYF TGTGCCAGCAGCGCCCCGGGACTAGCGGGGGGACAAGATACGCAGTATTTT
. . TRBJ1-1 TRBV6-1 CASNVRTEAFF TGTGCCAGCAACGTTCGGACTGAAGCTTTCTTT
. . TRBJ1-2 TRBV6-6 CASRNGQLGYGYTF TGTGCCAGCAGGAACGGACAGTTAGGATATGGCTACACCTTC
. . TRBJ1-2 TRBV19 CASSSRGDNYGYTF TGTGCCAGTAGTTCCCGGGGGGACAACTATGGCTACACCTTC
. . TRBJ1-3 TRBV9 CASSVVDSSSSGNTIYF TGTGCCAGCAGCGTAGTCGACAGTTCGAGCTCTGGAAACACCATATATTTT
. TRBD2 TRBJ2-2 TRBV5-4 CASSLVAGANTGELFF TGTGCCAGCAGCTTGGTAGCGGGGGCGAACACCGGGGAGCTGTTTTTT
. . TRBJ1-2 TRBV7-9 CASSLTGEYGYTF TGTGCCAGCAGCTTAACTGGGGAGTATGGCTACACCTTC
. TRBD1 TRBJ1-2 TRBV10-3 CAIWTGSVLGYTF TGTGCCATTTGGACAGGGTCAGTTTTAGGCTACACCTTC
. . TRBJ1-2 TRBV25-1 CASRGGGARDYGYTF TGTGCCAGCCGAGGCGGGGGCGCTAGGGACTATGGCTACACCTTC
. TRBD1 TRBJ1-3 TRBV4-1 CASSHVDRGSGNTIYF TGCGCCAGCAGCCACGTTGACAGGGGGTCAGGAAACACCATATATTTT
few TRBD1 TRBJ1-6 TRBV6-6 CASTLDRGLSPLHF TGTGCCAGCACCCTTGACAGGGGGCTGTCACCCCTCCACTTT
. . TRBJ1-4 TRBV5-1 CASSLPAGVSNEKLFF TGCGCCAGCAGCTTGCCGGCAGGGGTGTCTAATGAAAAACTGTTTTTT
. TRBD2 TRBJ2-1 TRBV30 CAWRLAGGSGEQFF TGTGCCTGGAGACTAGCGGGGGGCTCGGGTGAGCAGTTCTTC
. . TRBJ2-1 TRBV6-6 CASSYEGGPYNEQFF TGTGCCAGCAGTTACGAGGGGGGGCCCTACAATGAGCAGTTCTTC
. . TRBJ2-3 TRBV7-2 CASSLTAGTDTQYF TGTGCCAGCAGCTTAACTGCGGGCACAGATACGCAGTATTTT
. . TRBJ1-1 TRBV11-2 CASSLVVSYGGGFF TGTGCCAGCAGCTTAGTGGTTTCGTACGGGGGTGGTTTCTTT
. . TRBJ1-4 TRBV27 CASSFSDPRGKLFF TGTGCCAGCAGTTTCTCCGACCCTAGGGGAAAACTGTTTTTT
few TRBD1 TRBJ1-1 TRBV2 CASGRDRVDTEAFF TGTGCCAGCGGAAGGGACAGGGTGGACACTGAAGCTTTCTTT
once TRBD2 TRBJ2-5 TRBV18 CASSGSGGHQETQYF TGTGCCAGCTCAGGTAGCGGGGGTCACCAAGAGACCCAGTACTTC
. TRBD1 TRBJ1-6 TRBV4-1 CASSLWVPGQVPGSPLHF TGCGCCAGCAGCCTATGGGTTCCGGGACAGGTCCCGGGGTCACCCCTCCACTTT
. . TRBJ2-1 TRBV5-1 CASSLASLGDNEQFF TGCGCCAGCAGCTTGGCCAGTTTGGGAGACAATGAGCAGTTCTTC
. . TRBJ2-7 TRBV7-2 CASSFDSGLDYEQYF TGTGCCAGCAGCTTCGATTCGGGCCTCGACTACGAGCAGTACTTC
. TRBD1 TRBJ2-7 TRBV7-8 CASSSTGAGTGGYEQYF TGTGCCAGCAGCTCCACCGGCGCTGGGACAGGGGGCTACGAGCAGTACTTC
. TRBD2 TRBJ2-5 TRBV15 CATIPGLASGETQYF TGTGCCACCATTCCGGGACTAGCTTCTGGGGAGACCCAGTACTTC
. . TRBJ2-7 TRBV9 CASSFRLGGEQYF TGTGCCAGCAGCTTCCGATTAGGGGGCGAGCAGTACTTC
. . TRBJ1-1 TRBV6-5 CASRRGFGTEAFF TGTGCCAGCAGACGAGGGTTCGGCACTGAAGCTTTCTTT
. . TRBJ2-3 TRBV5-4 CASSLDTALSFTDTQYF TGTGCCAGCAGCTTGGACACAGCCCTTTCCTTCACAGATACGCAGTATTTT